This TCR beta chain was identified in a study of OX40 agonist ivuxolimab in advanced cancers. Study-wide background: Melanoma, hepatocellular carcinoma, head and neck or renal cell cancer occurred in dose-escalation patients. Three patients, one with hepatocellular carcinoma and two with cutaneous melanoma, achieved partial responses. The study, taken as a whole, reports: CD4+ and CD8+ blood T cells expanded clonally by week 6 at 0.1 to 3.0 mg/kg. CD8+ T cells were the subset that, on average, had more expanded clones than CD4+.

Generated by immunoSEQ multiplex PCR, the TCRdb table keeps only in-frame clones and is missing some. The table lists under 35,000 clones, approximately 92% of them singletons. As for this clone: As yet, its antigen is unknown.

Germline V lookup: CDR1 SGDLS, CDR2 YYNGEE. With 5 bases clipped from V and 5 bases from J, the junction kept 8 bases outside the gene matches. This CDR3 region has 14 residues. Sequenced here: CD4+ or CD8+ T cells sorted from blood, sampled in a trial of the OX40 agonist ivuxolimab. The chain joins TRBV9 to TRBJ2-7; 9 positions match TRBD1. The sequence was collected from an adult with an advanced solid tumor such as melanoma, head and neck, liver or kidney cancer. The CDR3 region is CASSLTGGRNEQYF. The CDR3 bases are TGTGCCAGCAGTCTGACAGGGGGAAGGAACGAGCAGTACTTC.